The T cell receptor (beta chain) described here comes from a study of blood T cell repertoires in COVID-19 (dated by TCRdb to about 2020). Context from the whole study: The collaborator samples originated in the United States, Italy and Spain and spanned the acute and convalescent phases of COVID-19. The material from the prospective study consisted of cDNA or gDNA derived from T cells, B-cell-depleted T cells, or PBMCs. Subjects who had been exposed to COVID-19, were actively infected with it, or had recovered from it provided the deeply sampled blood TCRbeta repertoires that made up the dataset. The repertoires were made available in a free public database intended to serve as a resource for research on the immune response to SARS-CoV-2. Samples were obtained from the ongoing ImmuneRACE study (first 160 participants) and from roughly 1,300 subjects provided by 6 global collaborators. The sample metadata nearly always contained a de-identified subject ID, COVID-19 status, age in years and sex. HLA class I and class II types, where available, came from metadata supplied by the sample provider rather than from assay-based typing. The paper as a whole reports these results and caveats: The quantity of clinical and demographic metadata differed by source and by participant and was supplied without curation.

Participants in the prospective study were enrolled through a virtual design, were aged roughly 18 to 100 years, and lived in approximately 25 United States geographic areas. In the prospective study, participants were assigned to cohorts based on the clinical history participants reported in a screening survey and a study questionnaire. A participant counted as exposed if, within 2 weeks of entering the study, that participant had been in contact with someone who had a PCR-confirmed or clinician-diagnosed COVID-19 case. Each participant in the prospective study had whole blood, serum and a nasopharyngeal or oropharyngeal swab collected by mobile phlebotomists. Over an approximately 2-month period, participants in the prospective study had the option of providing additional blood draws and questionnaires. Blood samples from the prospective study were shipped frozen or at room temperature prior to DNA extraction.

As regards this clone: Its target antigen remains unknown. Base-call qualities are not available, and no considerably larger clone is one nucleotide away.

Germline trimming: 4 bases from V, 7 bases from J; junction bases outside gene matches: 8. The germline V gene encodes CDR1 SGHRS and CDR2 YFSETQ. The CDR3 spans 14 residues, from the cysteine through the phenylalanine. The DNA shown is the 42-base CDR3, in frame from base 1. TCRbeta CDR3 regions were amplified from genomic DNA using the immunoSEQ Assay, a bias-controlled multiplex PCR. The source study handled its data this way. The number of nucleated cells in each sample was estimated by amplification of reference gene primers within the assay. To quantify the absolute abundance of each unique TCRbeta CDR3 rearrangement, sequence reads were collapsed and filtered. For each sample, productive Simpson clonality was calculated as the square root of Simpson's diversity index over productive rearrangements. In its TCRdb copy, this immuneACCESS table keeps in-frame sequences only and misses some clones. Where compared with another copy, unresolved V genes explain less than half of these, and the others have no known cause. That table supplies the V and J calls and clone size; D and trimming were determined from the DNA. In this sample the table shows 350,000 to 450,000 clones, approximately 90% of which occur a single time. The leading ten clones occupy 0.8% to 0.9% of the sample.

The chain employs TRBV5-1 and TRBJ2-3, with 8 bases in between that match TRBD2. Sequences were obtained from PBMCs or T cells enriched from blood (not recorded which). This sequence originates from a woman aged 40 to 55 who had been exposed to COVID-19. The nucleotides read TGCGCCAGCAGCCCTACCGGGACTAGTCATACGCAGTATTTT. It translates as CASSPTGTSHTQYF.